This TCR beta chain was retrieved from a study of blood T cell repertoires in COVID-19. Study-wide context: T cells, B-cell-depleted T cells, or PBMCs provided the cDNA or gDNA that served as material.

Original processing notes: Reference gene primers were amplified, and this amplification served to estimate nucleated cell counts. This table comes from immunoSEQ multiplex PCR, and its TCRdb copy is limited to in-frame clones, with some not included. The D gene and trimming were derived from the DNA, and the V and J assignments and clone size from that table. The sample has under 450,000 clones, 75% to 90% seen once; the top ten hold roughly 1.6%. Recruited during active infection, patients (from Seattle) were subsequently followed longitudinally. V shed 4 bases and J 7 bases; nucleotides not matched to a gene: 7. The CDR3 sequence is 15 residues long. Germline V gene lookup returns CDR1 LNHDA and CDR2 SQIVND (reference sequence).

The TCR was taken from a woman between 40 and 50 years old with COVID-19, enrolled during active disease. Sequencing was carried out using peripheral blood. The chain employs TRBV19 and TRBJ1-5, with 10 bases that match TRBD1. The CDR3 DNA is TGTGCCAGTAGTACCCTGACAGGGGGCTTACAGCCCCAGCATTTT. Its protein is CASSTLTGGLQPQHF.